The present T cell receptor beta chain was sequenced within a study of T cell repertoires in cytomegalovirus infection. Across the study: Public TCR beta signatures were indicative of both CMV infection and a matching HLA type.

A note on this clonotype: Its specificity is not known. At one boundary the junction diverges from the germline segment, which might be a read error.

This CDR3 is built from 16 residues. Looked up from germline, CDR1 is MGHRA and CDR2 is YSYEKL. TCRdb independently ran MiXCR on the reads; one entry per CDR3 protein. The data hold more than 110,000 distinct CDR3 sequences, with 32% observed a single time. The sequencing used CD8+ T cells from cultured PBMCs, collected from culture after CMV antigen stimulation. This sequence was found in a human donor in good health (CMV status not recorded). Some clones in this sample may be carry-over from other donors' samples. The chain links TRBV4-1 to TRBJ1-1; D unclear. The CDR3 protein is CASSQEELGGSTEAFF. The CDR3, as DNA: TGTGCCAGCAGCCAAGAAGAGCTGGGAGGAAGCACTGAAGCTTTCTTT.